This T cell receptor (beta chain) was obtained from a study of Graves' ophthalmopathy and Graves' hyperthyroidism. Regarding the study as a whole: Thyroid clonotypes that were expanded above 0.001 frequency mostly also appeared in blood.

Each hyperthyroidism patient was newly diagnosed, with under 2 months' duration, and aged 18 to 65. Amplifying from RNA transcripts, the study obtained TCR beta CDR3 regions. First-round RT-PCR employed HTBI primers, with a second-round multiplex PCR after it. TCRdb analysed the multiplex PCR reads with MiXCR anew, one entry per CDR3 protein. The table has over a million distinct CDR3 sequences, roughly two fifths seen once; the top ten hold around 10%. This clonotype was recorded at least ten times. Its antigen remains unidentified. The CDR3 length is 13 residues. With V trimmed by 5 bases and J by 7 bases, 6 bases remained unmatched. Germline V lookup: CDR1 SSHAT, CDR2 FNYEAQ (reference sequence).

This sequence joins TRBV7-7 and TRBJ1-2, with 8 bases fitting TRBD1. The TCR sequence derives from an adult man with Graves' hyperthyroidism. The sequenced material came from peripheral blood or thyroid tissue (not recorded which). The CDR3 coding sequence is TGTGCCAGCAGCGCCCGGACAGGGTTTGGCTACACCTTC. Protein product: CASSARTGFGYTF.